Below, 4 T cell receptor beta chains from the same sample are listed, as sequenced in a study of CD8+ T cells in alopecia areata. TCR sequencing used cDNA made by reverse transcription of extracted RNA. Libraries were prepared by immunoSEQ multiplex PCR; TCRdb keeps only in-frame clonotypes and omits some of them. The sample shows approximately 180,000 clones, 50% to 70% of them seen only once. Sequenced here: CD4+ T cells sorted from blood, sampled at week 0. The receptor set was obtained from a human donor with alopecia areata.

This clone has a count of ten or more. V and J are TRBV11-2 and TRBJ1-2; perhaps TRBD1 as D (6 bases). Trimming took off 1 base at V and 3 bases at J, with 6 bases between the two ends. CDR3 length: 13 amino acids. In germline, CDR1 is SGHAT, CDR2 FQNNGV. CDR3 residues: CASSLGQDYGYTF. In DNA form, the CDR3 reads TGTGCCAGCAGCTTAGGACAGGACTATGGCTACACCTTC.

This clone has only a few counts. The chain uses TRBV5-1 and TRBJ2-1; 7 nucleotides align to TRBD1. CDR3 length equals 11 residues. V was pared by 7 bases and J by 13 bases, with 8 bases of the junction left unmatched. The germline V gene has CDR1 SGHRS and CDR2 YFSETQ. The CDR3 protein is CASQLEGGQFF. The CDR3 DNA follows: TGCGCCAGCCAACTGGAAGGGGGCCAGTTCTTC.

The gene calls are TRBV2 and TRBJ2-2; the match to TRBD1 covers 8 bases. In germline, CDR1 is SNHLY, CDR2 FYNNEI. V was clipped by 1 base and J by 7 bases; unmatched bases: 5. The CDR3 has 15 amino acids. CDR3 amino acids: CASSEEGQGGGELFF. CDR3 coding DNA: TGTGCCAGCAGTGAAGAAGGACAGGGCGGCGGGGAGCTGTTTTTT.

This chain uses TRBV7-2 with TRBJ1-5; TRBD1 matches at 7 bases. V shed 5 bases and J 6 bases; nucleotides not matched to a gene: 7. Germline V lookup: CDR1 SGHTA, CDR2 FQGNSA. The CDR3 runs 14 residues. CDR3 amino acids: CASSPEGGIQPQHF. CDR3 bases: TGTGCCAGCAGCCCCGAAGGGGGCATTCAGCCCCAGCATTTT.